This TCR beta chain originates from a study of blood T cell repertoires in COVID-19. The table came from immunoSEQ multiplex PCR; TCRdb's copy has only in-frame clones and leaves some out. The sample has 120,000 or so clones; 85% to 90% are singletons. CDR3 size: 13 residues. Trimming stripped 3 bases from V and 1 base from J, with 8 bases between. The germline CDR1 and CDR2 sequences are SGDLS and YYNGEE. This receptor was taken from a man aged 50-59 years with acute or convalescent COVID-19. Sequencing was carried out using peripheral blood. This rearrangement joins TRBV9 to TRBJ2-7; D may be TRBD1 (6 bases). The CDR3, as DNA: TGTGCCAGCAGCGGCGGACAGTCCTACGAGCAGTACTTC. It encodes CASSGGQSYEQYF.